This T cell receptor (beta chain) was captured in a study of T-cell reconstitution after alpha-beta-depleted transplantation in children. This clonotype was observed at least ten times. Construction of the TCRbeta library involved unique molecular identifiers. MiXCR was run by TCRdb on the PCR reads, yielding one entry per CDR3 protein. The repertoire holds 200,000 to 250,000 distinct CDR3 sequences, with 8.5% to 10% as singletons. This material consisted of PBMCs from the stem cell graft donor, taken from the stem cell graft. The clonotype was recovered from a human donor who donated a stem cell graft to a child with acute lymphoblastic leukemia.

CDR3: CASSLVGGMDSQAFF. Written as DNA, the CDR3 is TGCGCCAGCAGCTTGGTCGGGGGCATGGATTCTCAGGCTTTCTTT. J is TRBJ1-1 and V is TRBV5-1, with D tentatively TRBD1 (6 bases). Germline lookup yields CDR1 SGHRS and CDR2 YFSETQ. The CDR3 loop spans 15 amino acids. V dropped 0 bases and J dropped 11 bases, with 20 bases sitting between them.